This TCR beta chain was found in a study of blood T cell repertoires in COVID-19. Study-level information: PBMCs, B-cell-depleted T cells, or T cells were the source of the cDNA or gDNA that made up the material.

As handled by the study authors: Amplification of reference gene primers provided the estimated nucleated cell counts. Profiled with immunoSEQ multiplex PCR; TCRdb holds only in-frame clones, not every one. V and J calls and clone size follow that table, whereas D and trimming were derived from the DNA. This sample carries roughly 520,000 clones, around 89% of them seen once, and the ten largest clones take roughly 1.9%. The CDR3 is 14 residues long. The ends were cut back, 5 bases at V and 4 bases at J, with 14 bases in the middle. CDR1 is SGHVS and CDR2 is FQNEAQ in the germline V gene. Individuals aged roughly 18 to 95 years were recruited from fewer than 30 US areas. Symptom resolution, clearance, or two negative PCRs marked donors in Cohort 3 as recovered.

The specimen was PBMCs or T cells enriched from blood (not recorded which). This chain connects TRBV7-8 to TRBJ1-2, with D perhaps TRBD1 (5 bases). This TCR derives from a woman in her thirties or forties who had recovered from COVID-19. The chain's CDR3 is CASSHNDRPYGYTF. CDR3 bases: TGTGCCAGCAGCCATAATGACAGACCCTATGGCTACACCTTC.